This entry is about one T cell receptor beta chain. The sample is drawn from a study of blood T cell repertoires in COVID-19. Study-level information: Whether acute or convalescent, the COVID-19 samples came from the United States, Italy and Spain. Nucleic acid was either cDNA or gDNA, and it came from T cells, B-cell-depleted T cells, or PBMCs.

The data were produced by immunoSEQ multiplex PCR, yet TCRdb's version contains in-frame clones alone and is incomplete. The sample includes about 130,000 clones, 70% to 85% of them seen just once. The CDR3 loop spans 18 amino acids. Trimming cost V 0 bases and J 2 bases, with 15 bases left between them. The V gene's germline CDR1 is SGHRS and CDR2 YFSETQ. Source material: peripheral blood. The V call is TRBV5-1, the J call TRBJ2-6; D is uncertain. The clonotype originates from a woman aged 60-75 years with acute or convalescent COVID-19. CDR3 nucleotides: TGCGCCAGCAGCTTGGACAGCACGATTACGGCTGGGGCCAACGTCCTGACTTTC. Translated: CASSLDSTITAGANVLTF.